The next 25 T cell receptor beta chains were all read from a single sample in a study of blood T cell repertoires in COVID-19 (dated by TCRdb to 2020 to 2022). The receptor library was made with the immunoSEQ multiplex PCR assay. TCRdb re-hosts the immuneACCESS table, in-frame sequences only. Its copies lack some clones; in the studies checked, an unresolved V gene accounts for under half of them, and the cause for the rest is not known. This sample lists some 200,000 clones; about 82% were detected once. In total, the top ten clones hold about 2.5% of the sample. Input material: peripheral blood. These receptors were collected from an older woman with COVID-19, enrolled during active disease.

A few counts support this clone. V is TRBV7-2 and J is TRBJ1-2; D gene ambiguous. The CDR3 spans 14 residues. Germline V gene data show CDR1 as SGHTA and CDR2 as FQGNSA. Between the trimmed V and J ends, which lost 3 bases and 0 bases, there was a span of 8 bases. CDR3 in DNA: TGTGCCAGCAGCTTCACAGCTACTAACTATGGCTACACCTTC. Translated: CASSFTATNYGYTF.

The chain recombines TRBV11-3 with TRBJ2-7, with TRBD1 matching over 8 bases. The CDR3 totals 14 residues. The germline gives CDR1 SGHNT, CDR2 YENEEA. V lost 5 bases to trimming and J lost 3 bases; unmatched junction nucleotides: 6. CDR3 region: CASSPRDRGYEQYF. Written as DNA, the CDR3 is TGTGCCAGCAGCCCCAGAGACAGGGGCTACGAGCAGTACTTC.

This chain connects TRBV5-1 to TRBJ2-2; D unclear. The CDR3 loop spans 11 amino acids. The V gene's germline CDR1 is SGHRS and CDR2 YFSETQ. Trimming left V 6 bases short and J 6 bases short, with 6 bases between. The CDR3 protein is CASNTAGELFF. CDR3 bases: TGCGCCAGCAATACAGCCGGGGAGCTGTTTTTT.

The chain joins TRBV5-1 to TRBJ1-4, with D possibly matching TRBD1 (6 bases). Trimming removed 4 bases at V and 7 bases at J, with 17 bases between. CDR1 SGHRS and CDR2 YFSETQ come from the germline V gene. The CDR3 covers 15 residues. Here the CDR3 DNA reads TGCGCCAGCAGCGGGGGTCCCGAAGGGGGTGAAAAACTGTTTTTT. It encodes CASSGGPEGGEKLFF.

The chain links TRBV6-5 to TRBJ1-4; a possible D gene is TRBD1 (5 bases). Germline lookup yields CDR1 MNHEY and CDR2 SVGAGI. There are 15 residues in the CDR3. The V end lost 2 bases, the J end lost 5 bases, and 12 bases lay between the germline ends. The DNA of the CDR3 is TGTGCCAGCAGTTACAACGCGGGGCTAAATGAAAAACTGTTTTTT. Translation: CASSYNAGLNEKLFF.

This chain uses TRBV18 with TRBJ1-1, with TRBD1 matching over 8 bases. With 6 bases clipped from V and 1 base from J, the junction kept 4 bases outside the gene matches. Germline values: CDR1 KGHSH, CDR2 LQKENI. The CDR3 runs 14 residues. CDR3 sequence (DNA): TGTGCCAGCTCGCAGGGACAGGCGAACACTGAAGCTTTCTTT. Its protein is CASSQGQANTEAFF.

The rearrangement uses TRBV11-1 and TRBJ1-2; maybe TRBD1 (6 bases). This CDR3 is 15 amino acids long. Per germline, CDR1 SGHAT and CDR2 FQDESV (reference sequence). V gave up 5 bases and J gave up 3 bases, with 16 bases separating them. For the CDR3, the DNA is TGTGCCAGCAGCGACACCGACAGGAACGACTATGGCTACACCTTC. Translated: CASSDTDRNDYGYTF.

The chain uses TRBV2 and TRBJ2-7; the match to TRBD2 covers 9 bases. Germline V gene sequence: CDR1 SNHLY, CDR2 FYNNEI. Germline trimming cut 6 bases from V and 2 bases from J; bases unmatched to any gene: 5. This CDR3 is built from 14 residues. CDR3 DNA: TGTGCCAGCAGGCTGACTAGCGGAACCTACGAGCAGTACTTC. This translates into CASRLTSGTYEQYF.

This clone occurred once. The chain is built from TRBV5-4 and TRBJ2-3; D is possibly TRBD2 (6 bases). With 3 bases removed from V and 2 bases from J, the gap between germline ends came to 16 bases. The CDR3 consists of 16 residues. The germline V gene encodes CDR1 SGHNT and CDR2 YYREEE (reference sequence). This chain's CDR3 is CASSSNRLEVTDTQYF. The DNA of the CDR3 is TGTGCCAGCAGCTCCAACAGACTAGAGGTCACAGATACGCAGTATTTT. Full variable domain (missing parts from reference TRBV5-4 and TRBJ2-3): ETGVTQSPTHLIKTRGQQVTLRCSSQSGHNTVSWYQQALGQGPQFIFQYYREEENGRGNFPPRFSGLQFPNYSSELNVNALELDDSALYLCASSSNRLEVTDTQYFGPGTRLTVL.

V gene TRBV19 combines with J gene TRBJ1-5; maybe TRBD1 (6 bases). Trimming pared 7 bases from V and 1 base from J, leaving 20 bases between. The CDR3 runs to 17 residues. Germline values: CDR1 LNHDA, CDR2 SQIVND (reference sequence). CDR3 sequence: CASKDRGGGLSNQPQHF. CDR3 coding DNA: TGTGCCAGTAAGGACCGAGGGGGGGGACTCAGCAATCAGCCCCAGCATTTT.

The sample holds a few counts of this clone. The J gene is TRBJ2-1, the V gene TRBV6-2 or TRBV6-3; TRBD2 matches 9 bases. The V segment lost 5 bases and the J segment 3 bases; nucleotides outside the gene matches: 11. In germline, CDR1 is MNHEY, CDR2 SVGEGT. There are 17 residues in the CDR3. The CDR3 loop reads CASSIRGLAGYYNEQFF. The CDR3 DNA is TGTGCCAGCAGTATCCGCGGGCTAGCGGGGTACTACAATGAGCAGTTCTTC.

The V call is TRBV29-1, the J call TRBJ2-3; 10 nucleotides line up with TRBD2. Germline CDR1 is SQVTM and CDR2 is ANQGSEA. The CDR3 loop spans 15 amino acids. The V segment lost 7 bases and the J segment 3 bases; nucleotides outside the gene matches: 10. The CDR3 protein is CSGSPSGGGTDTQYF. CDR3 coding DNA: TGCAGCGGGTCCCCTAGCGGGGGTGGGACAGATACGCAGTATTTT.

J is TRBJ2-2 and V is TRBV4-1; 11 nucleotides line up with TRBD2. V trimming: 4 bases; J trimming: 5 bases; junction bases outside the gene matches: 15. In germline, CDR1 is MGHRA, CDR2 YSYEKL. CDR3 length equals 19 residues. CDR3 bases: TGCGCCAGCAGCCCAAGATACACTAGCGGGAGTTCCTTTACCGGGGAGCTGTTTTTT. Its protein is CASSPRYTSGSSFTGELFF.

This rearrangement joins TRBV3-1 (or the pseudogene TRBV3-2) to TRBJ1-1; TRBD1 might be the D (6 bases). Germline CDR1 LGHDT, CDR2 YNNKEL (reference sequence). This CDR3 has 13 amino acids. Trimming took off 5 bases at V and 2 bases at J, with 9 bases between the two ends. The CDR3 here is CASSTTGNTEAFF. CDR3 bases: TGTGCCAGCAGCACGACAGGCAACACTGAAGCTTTCTTT.

The chain combines TRBV4-3 with TRBJ1-2; D gene unclear. Trimming cost V 3 bases and J 8 bases, with 19 bases left between them. Germline-derived CDR1 and CDR2 are LGHNA and YSLEER. The CDR3 is 15 amino acids. The CDR3 loop reads CASSHNPGTPEGYTF. CDR3 bases: TGCGCCAGCAGCCATAACCCAGGAACCCCTGAAGGCTACACCTTC.

V is TRBV4-3 and J is TRBJ2-6; TRBD2 is a possible D gene (5 bases). The V end lost 4 bases, the J end lost 2 bases, and 15 bases lay between the germline ends. CDR1 is LGHNA and CDR2 is YSLEER in the germline V gene. The CDR3 has 17 amino acids. The CDR3 region has the DNA TGCGCCAGCAGCCCGTTCCGGGGAAGGGCTGGGGCCAACGTCCTGACTTTC. Residues: CASSPFRGRAGANVLTF.

Worth noting for this clone: At the DNA level, this CDR3 is encoded by other sequences in the same sample as well. The rearrangement links TRBV4-3 to TRBJ1-3, with 9 nucleotides matching TRBD1. Germline trimming cut 1 base from V and 0 bases from J; bases unmatched to any gene: 4. The CDR3 covers 17 residues. In germline, CDR1 is LGHNA, CDR2 YSLEER. CDR3 region: CASSQAGTGISGNTIYF. As DNA, the CDR3 is TGCGCCAGCAGCCAAGCGGGGACAGGGATCTCTGGAAACACCATATATTTT.

CDR3: CATSDSGRSSNQPQHF. The CDR3 nucleotides are TGTGCCACCAGTGATTCAGGCAGGTCTAGCAATCAGCCCCAGCATTTT. The V call is TRBV24-1, the J call TRBJ1-5; no clear D gene. CDR1 KGHDR and CDR2 SFDVKD come from the germline V gene. The V end lost 2 bases, the J end lost 0 bases, and 10 bases lay between the germline ends. CDR3 size: 16 residues.

The CDR3 loop is CASSLVGLAATTFF. The CDR3 DNA follows: TGTGCCAGCAGCTTAGTGGGACTAGCGGCAACGACGTTCTTC. This sequence joins TRBV5-8 and TRBJ2-1; 11 bases are a match to TRBD2. This CDR3 contains 14 residues. Germline V gene lookup returns CDR1 SGHTS and CDR2 YDEGEE. The V and J ends lost 2 bases and 15 bases, in that order; junction bases with no gene match: 10.

The genes are TRBV6-6 and TRBJ2-7; D unclear. There are 11 residues in the CDR3. Germline values: CDR1 MNHNY, CDR2 SVGAGI (reference sequence). Trimming cost V 6 bases and J 3 bases, with 6 bases left between them. Here the CDR3 reads CASRVLYEQYF. DNA for the CDR3: TGTGCCAGCAGGGTACTCTACGAGCAGTACTTC.

This sequence joins TRBV19 and TRBJ2-5; weak D call: TRBD1 (6 bases). Germline V CDR1 and CDR2: LNHDA, SQIVND (reference sequence). The V and J ends lost 5 bases and 1 base respectively, with 11 bases between them. This CDR3 is built from 14 residues. The CDR3 DNA is TGTGCCAGTAGTCCCGGGACAACCCAAGAGACCCAGTACTTC. Protein: CASSPGTTQETQYF.

V gene TRBV6-6 combines with J gene TRBJ1-1, with 8 bases fitting TRBD1. The V gene's germline CDR1 is MNHNY and CDR2 SVGAGI (reference sequence). CDR3 size: 14 residues. V dropped 2 bases and J dropped 6; count of bases not matched to a gene: 5. The CDR3 sequence: CASSYGGTGPEAFF. As DNA, the CDR3 is TGTGCCAGCAGTTACGGCGGGACAGGCCCTGAAGCTTTCTTT.

The sample holds a few counts of this clone. The J gene is TRBJ2-7, the V gene TRBV18; the match to TRBD1 covers 9 bases. The germline CDR1 and CDR2 sequences are KGHSH and LQKENI. The J segment lost 9 bases and the V segment lost 3 bases, leaving 15 bases of the junction unmatched. The CDR3 has 16 amino acids. CDR3 protein: CASSPFGQGTSSGQYF. CDR3 coding DNA: TGTGCCAGCTCACCGTTTGGACAGGGGACCTCCTCAGGGCAGTACTTC.

The chain joins TRBV4-2 to TRBJ1-2; TRBD1 matches at 7 bases. J lost 8 bases, V lost 3 bases, and 3 bases had no gene match. From germline, CDR1 is LGHNA and CDR2 YNFKEQ. The CDR3 is 12 amino acids. This chain's CDR3 is CASSQSRGGYTF. CDR3 sequence (DNA): TGTGCCAGCAGCCAGAGCAGGGGGGGCTACACCTTC.

The rearrangement joins TRBV7-3 to TRBJ2-3, with a tentative D call TRBD2 (5 bases). Germline V lookup: CDR1 SGHTA, CDR2 FQGTGA. The V end was cut by 5 bases, the J end by 0 bases, with 9 bases between. The CDR3 has 14 amino acids. Written as DNA, the CDR3 is TGTGCCAGCAGCCTAGGACTGAGCACAGATACGCAGTATTTT. As protein: CASSLGLSTDTQYF.